One T cell receptor beta chain is described in this entry. What it binds is unknown. V lost 5 bases, J lost 4 bases, and 5 bases stayed unmatched. The CDR3 sequence is 14 residues long. Looked up from germline, CDR1 is SGHTA and CDR2 is FQGNSA. The sample is drawn from a study of cytomegalovirus exposure and HLA in healthy donors. Use of 60 Vbeta and 13 Jbeta primers characterized the PCR. Sequencing used immunoSEQ multiplex PCR; TCRdb keeps in-frame clones, though not all of them. Of approximately 140,000 clones in the sample, around 81% are singletons; the top ten hold about 0.63%. General study results and limits: In a later analysis, compared with equally common non-associated chains, HLA-associated beta chains were more expanded. Some V segments, TRBV6-2 and TRBV6-3 among them, were indistinguishable and were therefore excluded.

These donors, healthy bone marrow donors, were studied. Donors were ostensibly healthy at sampling, although undocumented immune exposures were probable. The source material was PBMCs. The chain links TRBV7-2 to TRBJ2-3; TRBD1 aligns across 8 bases. The receptor was isolated from a man aged 18-30 years in good health and CMV-seronegative. DNA for the CDR3: TGTGCCAGCAGCCCAGGACAGGGCTCAGATACGCAGTATTTT. Amino acids: CASSPGQGSDTQYF.